The 24 T cell receptor beta chains below come from one sample, sequenced in a study of blood T cell repertoires in COVID-19. Repertoires were generated with immunoSEQ multiplex PCR, while TCRdb's copy carries only in-frame clones and drops some. Among about 170,000 clones, roughly 84% were seen once, and the ten largest hold about 1.2%. The sequenced sample consisted of peripheral blood. The receptors derive from a man in his sixties who had recovered from COVID-19.

This clone was observed a handful of times. The chain combines TRBV9 with TRBJ1-4; no clear D. Germline V gene lookup returns CDR1 SGDLS and CDR2 YYNGEE. V lost 4 bases, J lost 6 bases, and 16 bases lay in between. This CDR3 is built from 15 residues. CDR3 protein: CASSPTAWADEKLFF. CDR3 coding DNA: TGTGCCAGCAGCCCGACGGCTTGGGCTGATGAAAAACTGTTTTTT.

The chain combines TRBV24-1 with TRBJ2-2; TRBD1 is a possible D gene (5 bases). The CDR3 totals 14 residues. The V and J ends lost 7 bases and 3 bases respectively, with 11 bases between them. The germline V gene encodes CDR1 KGHDR and CDR2 SFDVKD. In nucleotides, the CDR3 is TGTGCCACCAGCCGACAGACGGACACCGGGGAGCTGTTTTTT. Protein product: CATSRQTDTGELFF.

The chain couples TRBV14 to TRBJ2-1; TRBD2 is a possible D gene (6 bases). V was pared by 6 bases and J by 3 bases, with 12 bases between. CDR3 length: 14 amino acids. The V gene's germline CDR1 is SGHDN and CDR2 FVKESK. The CDR3: CASRRGTDYNEQFF. The CDR3 nucleotides read TGTGCCAGCAGGAGAGGGACTGACTACAATGAGCAGTTCTTC.

The rearrangement uses TRBV2 and TRBJ2-7, with TRBD2 identical over 9 bases. The V gene end was trimmed by 9 bases and the J gene end by 5 bases; junction bases not matched to a gene: 8. This CDR3 is 13 amino acids long. Germline V CDR1 and CDR2: SNHLY, FYNNEI. CDR3 coding DNA: TGTGCCAGGAGGGCTAGCGGGGTAGACGAGCAGTACTTC. This gives the protein CARRASGVDEQYF. The full variable domain, with the rest looked up from reference TRBV2 and TRBJ2-7, is EPEVTQTPSHQVTQMGQEVILRCVPISNHLYFYWYRQILGQKVEFLVSFYNNEISEKSEIFDDQFSVERPDGSNFTLKIRSTKLEDSAMYFCARRASGVDEQYFGPGTRLTVT.

The chain is built from TRBV29-1 and TRBJ2-3; tentatively, D is TRBD2 (5 bases). In germline, CDR1 is SQVTM, CDR2 ANQGSEA. Trimming removed 6 bases at V and 1 base at J, with 14 bases between. The CDR3 is 14 residues long. DNA of the CDR3: TGCAGCGTCGGACTTGATATCGGCACAGATACGCAGTATTTT. It is translated as CSVGLDIGTDTQYF.

The chain links TRBV10-3 to TRBJ2-2; 11 bases agree with TRBD2. Germline CDR1 and CDR2: ENHRY and SYGVKD. This CDR3 is built from 18 residues. The V and J ends lost 4 bases and 0 bases, in that order; junction bases with no gene match: 7. The CDR3 is CAISGSLAGGPNTGELFF. CDR3 sequence (DNA): TGTGCCATCAGTGGAAGTCTAGCGGGGGGCCCGAACACCGGGGAGCTGTTTTTT.

The chain has TRBV27 and TRBJ2-7, with D possibly being TRBD2 (6 bases). Germline CDR1 reads MNHEY; CDR2 reads SMNVEV (reference sequence). Trimming took off 6 bases at V and 2 bases at J, with 20 bases between the two ends. The CDR3 loop spans 16 amino acids. The CDR3 reads CASSRGDSLRTYEQYF. CDR3 sequence (DNA): TGTGCCAGCAGCCGAGGGGACTCACTACGGACCTACGAGCAGTACTTC.

This sequence joins TRBV9 and TRBJ2-1, with 9 positions matching TRBD1. Trimming at V came to 0 bases and at J to 6 bases, leaving 7 bases not matched to a gene. The CDR3 extends over 16 amino acids. CDR1 and CDR2 from the germline V gene are SGDLS and YYNGEE. The CDR3 nucleotides are TGTGCCAGCAGCGTAGCCGGGGGACAGGGAGGCAATGAGCAGTTCTTC. It translates to CASSVAGGQGGNEQFF.

This clone is a singleton in its sample. V and J are TRBV19 and TRBJ1-5; D is unclear. V lost 3 bases, J lost 0 bases, and 12 bases lay in between. Germline assignment: CDR1 LNHDA and CDR2 SQIVND (reference sequence). The CDR3 spans 16 residues. CDR3 bases: TGTGCCAGTAGTATGAGAGGAAGAGGTAGCAATCAGCCCCAGCATTTT. Translating it yields CASSMRGRGSNQPQHF.

The chain couples TRBV7-6 to TRBJ2-3, with a possible D match to TRBD2 (5 bases). In germline, CDR1 is SGHVS, CDR2 FNYEAQ. This CDR3 region has 14 residues. V was clipped by 3 bases and J by 8 bases, with 15 bases between them. This CDR3 is CASSLTRALVTQYF. The DNA for the CDR3 is TGTGCCAGCAGCTTGACGAGGGCCCTAGTTACGCAGTATTTT. Using reference TRBV7-6 and TRBJ2-3 for the parts outside the CDR3, the full variable domain is GAGVSQSPRYKVTKRGQDVALRCDPISGHVSLYWYRQALGQGPEFLTYFNYEAQQDKSGLPNDRFSAERPEGSISTLTIQRTEQRDSAMYRCASSLTRALVTQYFGPGTRLTVL.

The V and J genes are TRBV19 and TRBJ2-1, with D perhaps TRBD2 (7 bases). Trimming took 6 bases from V and 9 from J, leaving 12 bases between them. Germline CDR1 LNHDA, CDR2 SQIVND (reference sequence). CDR3 length equals 12 residues. The CDR3 loop reads CASRPRGGEQFF. CDR3 bases: TGTGCCAGTAGACCGAGGGGGGGTGAGCAGTTCTTC.

The V call is TRBV15, the J call TRBJ2-5; 7 positions match TRBD2. Germline V gene data show CDR1 as LNHNV and CDR2 as YYDKDF (reference sequence). V trimming: 1 base; J trimming: 4 bases; junction bases outside the gene matches: 12. CDR3 length: 17 residues. The CDR3 region is CATSRGTNSGRGETQYF. DNA for the CDR3: TGTGCCACCAGCAGAGGCACAAATAGCGGGCGGGGAGAGACCCAGTACTTC.

The chain has TRBV12-3 or TRBV12-4 and TRBJ1-1; 10 bases fit TRBD1. The length of the CDR3 is 12 residues. Unmatched junction bases numbered 4, after V lost 6 bases and J lost 9 bases. The CDR3 sequence is CASSRDRGQAFF. The CDR3 coding sequence is TGTGCCAGCAGCCGGGACAGGGGACAAGCTTTCTTT.

This clone was counted only a few times. The gene calls are TRBV5-4 and TRBJ2-2, with a tentative D call TRBD1 (6 bases). The germline V and J ends were trimmed by 1 base and 5 bases, with 15 bases remaining between them. In germline, CDR1 is SGHNT, CDR2 YYREEE (reference sequence). CDR3 length: 16 residues. This chain's CDR3 is CASSLLRTVTTGELFF. CDR3 nucleotides: TGTGCCAGCAGCTTGCTCAGGACAGTGACGACCGGGGAGCTGTTTTTT.

The chain uses TRBV25-1 and TRBJ2-5; perhaps TRBD2 as D (5 bases). The CDR3 contains 15 residues. The V gene's germline CDR1 is MGHDK and CDR2 SYGVNS. The V end lost 1 base, the J end lost 5 bases, and 14 bases lay between the germline ends. This chain's CDR3 is CASSESRLALETQYF. The DNA of the CDR3 is TGTGCCAGCAGTGAATCGCGGCTAGCTCTGGAGACCCAGTACTTC.

This sequence joins TRBV9 and TRBJ2-7; D possibly corresponds to TRBD1 (5 bases). The length of the CDR3 is 12 residues. Trimming shortened V by 4 bases and J by 7 bases, and 12 bases separated the two germline ends. The germline CDR1 and CDR2 sequences are SGDLS and YYNGEE. The CDR3 nucleotides are TGTGCCAGCAGCTCGACCAAGGGGGAGCAGTACTTC. This gives the protein CASSSTKGEQYF.

V is TRBV6-1 and J is TRBJ1-2; 11 positions match TRBD1. V shed 3 bases, J shed 10 bases, and the junction held 4 bases outside the gene matches. CDR1 and CDR2 from the germline V gene are MNHNS and SASEGT. This CDR3 is 13 amino acids long. CDR3 sequence reads: CASSDRDRGVYTF. CDR3 in DNA: TGTGCCAGCAGTGACAGGGACAGGGGGGTCTACACCTTC.

V usage is TRBV5-1 and J usage is TRBJ1-3; 7 bases line up with TRBD1. The V gene's germline CDR1 is SGHRS and CDR2 YFSETQ. The trim removed 8 bases at V and 0 bases at J, leaving 8 bases unmatched. CDR3 length: 15 amino acids. CDR3 region: CASARTGSSGNTIYF. The CDR3 nucleotides read TGCGCCAGTGCTAGGACAGGATCCTCTGGAAACACCATATATTTT.

V is TRBV3-1 (or the pseudogene TRBV3-2) and J is TRBJ1-2; D is uncertain. This CDR3 has 14 residues. The germline CDR1 and CDR2 sequences are LGHDT and YNNKEL (reference sequence). The V gene lost 0 bases and the J gene lost 5 bases, with 10 bases spanning the gap. The DNA for the CDR3 is TGTGCCAGCAGCCAAGATCCACAAATTTATGGCTACACCTTC. Translation gives CASSQDPQIYGYTF.

This chain joins TRBV9 and TRBJ2-7, with D possibly being TRBD1 (7 bases). This CDR3 spans 16 amino acids. The germline V gene encodes CDR1 SGDLS and CDR2 YYNGEE. The V gene lost 0 bases and the J gene lost 7 bases, with 20 bases spanning the gap. CDR3 coding DNA: TGTGCCAGCAGCGTAGCGGAGGGGGCGGTAAAGGGAGAGCAGTACTTC. Protein product: CASSVAEGAVKGEQYF. The entire variable domain, with the rest obtained from reference TRBV9 and TRBJ2-7, is as follows: DSGVTQTPKHLITATGQRVTLRCSPRSGDLSVYWYQQSLDQGLQFLIQYYNGEERAKGNILERFSAQQFPDLHSELNLSSLELGDSALYFCASSVAEGAVKGEQYFGPGTRLTVT.

The chain links TRBV6-5 to TRBJ1-1; perhaps TRBD1 as D (5 bases). Germline values: CDR1 MNHEY, CDR2 SVGAGI. This CDR3 region has 14 residues. The V and J ends lost 8 bases and 3 bases respectively, with 16 bases between them. The CDR3 coding sequence is TGTGCCAGCGACCAACAAGGGGCGTACACTGAAGCTTTCTTT. It encodes CASDQQGAYTEAFF.

The chain combines TRBV5-1 with TRBJ1-6; D is possibly TRBD1 (6 bases). CDR1 is SGHRS and CDR2 is YFSETQ in the germline V gene. This CDR3 is 13 amino acids long. With 5 bases removed from V and 6 bases from J, the gap between germline ends came to 9 bases. In DNA form, the CDR3 reads TGCGCCAGCAGAACGGACAGTAATTCACCCCTCCACTTT. It codes for CASRTDSNSPLHF.

The chain links TRBV6-5 to TRBJ1-6, with D perhaps matching TRBD1 (6 bases). The CDR3 is 14 residues long. The germline V and J ends were trimmed by 5 bases and 10 bases, with 15 bases remaining between them. The germline gives CDR1 MNHEY, CDR2 SVGAGI. Here the CDR3 DNA reads TGTGCCAGCAGTAGCCGACAGGATCGCTCACCCCTCCACTTT. Protein product: CASSSRQDRSPLHF.

The CDR3 bases are TGTGCCAGCAGTTTGGAGGGTCGGGTTGGTGGCTACACCTTC. Translating gives CASSLEGRVGGYTF. V usage is TRBV27 and J usage is TRBJ1-2; D unresolved. CDR1 and CDR2 (germline): MNHEY, SMNVEV (reference sequence). With 3 bases removed from V and 7 bases from J, the gap between germline ends came to 15 bases. The CDR3 is made up of 14 amino acids.